This TCR beta chain was sequenced during a study of blood T cell repertoires in COVID-19. The assay was immunoSEQ multiplex PCR, and TCRdb's table has in-frame clones only and misses some. This table holds about 120,000 clones, about nine tenths found once. The germline V gene encodes CDR1 SGHVS and CDR2 FNYEAQ. This CDR3 comprises 17 residues. V was clipped by 2 bases and J by 5 bases; unmatched bases: 11. The rearrangement uses TRBV7-6 and TRBJ2-5; 10 bases are shared with TRBD1. Material for sequencing was peripheral blood. This TCR came from a man aged 40-55 years with acute or convalescent COVID-19. The CDR3 DNA follows: TGTGCCAGCAGCTTAATGTCGACAGGGGGCAGCCATGAGACCCAGTACTTC. Amino acids: CASSLMSTGGSHETQYF.